The present entry profiles one TCR beta chain with its context. Its target is unknown. CDR3 length: 15 residues. V was clipped by 6 bases and J by 0 bases; unmatched bases: 4. CDR1 SEHNR and CDR2 FQNEAQ come from the germline V gene (reference sequence). The PCR had 60 Vbeta and 13 Jbeta primers. Measured with immunoSEQ multiplex PCR; TCRdb has only the in-frame clones, and not every one. The repertoire holds roughly 130,000 clones, with around 66% as singletons. The data are from a study of cytomegalovirus exposure and HLA in healthy donors. Regarding the study as a whole: Presence/absence analysis assumed near-uniform sequencing depth across donors. Exclusion as indistinguishable affected some V segments, including TRBV6-2 and TRBV6-3. CMV antigen specificity was confirmed in vitro for a few CMV-associated chains. A later analysis showed that HLA-associated TCR beta chains had undergone more clonal expansion than equally common others.

The sequenced material came from PBMCs. The origin of this receptor is a woman between 40 and 55 years old in good health and CMV-seropositive. V and J are TRBV7-9 and TRBJ2-7; 11 bases agree with TRBD2. The CDR3 region is CASRNGTSGSYEQYF. The CDR3 nucleotides read TGTGCCAGCAGGAACGGGACTAGCGGCTCCTACGAGCAGTACTTC.